These T cell receptor beta chains were read from a single sample in a study of vaccination effects on CD4 cells after COVID-19. Profiled with immunoSEQ multiplex PCR; TCRdb holds only in-frame clones, not every one. Of 70,000 or so clones in the sample, roughly two thirds were seen once. Which antigens these TCRs recognize remains unknown. The sample here was CD4+ T cells from PBMCs cultured with HIV peptides, taken before COVID-19 vaccination. The receptors were gathered from a human donor who had a prior SARS-CoV-2 infection. The CDR3 runs from the conserved cysteine through the conserved F or W. The D gene is left open where the match is weak. Size is stated for part of the rows, as once, few or many counts, or as a class when the clone is expanded.

abundance: -; v_gene: TRBV5-1; d_gene: TRBD1; j_gene: TRBJ2-3; CDR3aa: CASSTRTGKDTQYF; CDR3nt: TGCGCCAGCAGCACTAGGACAGGGAAAGATACGCAGTATTTT
abundance: -; v_gene: TRBV9; d_gene: TRBD1; j_gene: TRBJ2-5; CDR3aa: CASSTSDRGQGETQYF; CDR3nt: TGTGCCAGCAGCACCTCGGACAGGGGGCAGGGCGAGACCCAGTACTTC
abundance: -; v_gene: TRBV19; d_gene: -; j_gene: TRBJ1-2; CDR3aa: CASSIIRGVGYTF; CDR3nt: TGTGCCAGTAGTATTATCAGGGGAGTCGGCTACACCTTC
abundance: -; v_gene: TRBV7-2; d_gene: TRBD1; j_gene: TRBJ1-2; CDR3aa: CASRTGGVNGYTF; CDR3nt: TGTGCCAGCAGGACAGGGGGCGTCAATGGCTACACCTTC
abundance: once; v_gene: TRBV11-2; d_gene: TRBD1; j_gene: TRBJ2-1; CDR3aa: CASSRGTGGYNEQFF; CDR3nt: TGTGCCAGCAGCCGCGGGACAGGGGGATACAATGAGCAGTTCTTC
abundance: -; v_gene: TRBV27; d_gene: -; j_gene: TRBJ1-6; CDR3aa: CASSLIEESPLHF; CDR3nt: TGTGCCAGCAGTTTAATTGAGGAATCACCCCTCCACTTT
abundance: -; v_gene: TRBV10-2; d_gene: TRBD2; j_gene: TRBJ2-1; CDR3aa: CASSGRAQTSLYNEQFF; CDR3nt: TGCGCCAGCAGTGGTCGAGCCCAGACTAGCCTCTACAATGAGCAGTTCTTC
abundance: -; v_gene: TRBV5-1; d_gene: TRBD2; j_gene: TRBJ2-1; CDR3aa: CASSLAGAQYNEQFF; CDR3nt: TGCGCCAGCAGCTTAGCGGGAGCCCAATACAATGAGCAGTTCTTC
abundance: -; v_gene: TRBV7-2; d_gene: -; j_gene: TRBJ2-1; CDR3aa: CASSLEQAAAEQFF; CDR3nt: TGTGCCAGCAGCTTAGAGCAAGCGGCGGCTGAGCAGTTCTTC
abundance: -; v_gene: TRBV14; d_gene: TRBD1; j_gene: TRBJ2-1; CDR3aa: CASRYGQGHYNEQFF; CDR3nt: TGTGCCAGCAGATACGGACAGGGGCACTACAATGAGCAGTTCTTC
abundance: -; v_gene: TRBV9; d_gene: -; j_gene: TRBJ1-6; CDR3aa: CASSERWVDSPLHF; CDR3nt: TGTGCCAGCAGCGAGAGGTGGGTCGATTCACCCCTCCACTTT
abundance: -; v_gene: TRBV6-1; d_gene: TRBD2; j_gene: TRBJ2-3; CDR3aa: CASSEPTSGRPDTQYF; CDR3nt: TGTGCCAGCAGTGAACCAACTAGCGGGAGACCAGATACGCAGTATTTT
abundance: -; v_gene: TRBV7-8; d_gene: -; j_gene: TRBJ2-7; CDR3aa: CASSLAIRSTYEQYF; CDR3nt: TGTGCCAGCAGCTTAGCGATTAGGAGCACCTACGAGCAGTACTTC
abundance: -; v_gene: TRBV27; d_gene: TRBD2; j_gene: TRBJ2-3; CDR3aa: CASRNPTRASGSEDTQYF; CDR3nt: TGTGCCAGCAGAAACCCGACCCGGGCTAGCGGGAGTGAAGATACGCAGTATTTT
abundance: -; v_gene: TRBV5-1; d_gene: TRBD2; j_gene: TRBJ2-2; CDR3aa: CASSLERLAGGTGELFF; CDR3nt: TGCGCCAGCAGCTTGGAAAGACTAGCGGGAGGAACCGGGGAGCTGTTTTTT
abundance: once; v_gene: TRBV7-2; d_gene: TRBD1; j_gene: TRBJ2-5; CDR3aa: CASSRDSQETQYF; CDR3nt: TGTGCCAGCAGCCGGGACAGCCAAGAGACCCAGTACTTC
abundance: -; v_gene: TRBV7-9; d_gene: -; j_gene: TRBJ1-1; CDR3aa: CASSLEQNTEAFF; CDR3nt: TGTGCCAGCAGCTTAGAACAGAACACTGAAGCTTTCTTT
abundance: -; v_gene: TRBV11-2; d_gene: -; j_gene: TRBJ1-1; CDR3aa: CASSPWGTEAFF; CDR3nt: TGTGCCAGCAGCCCCTGGGGCACTGAAGCTTTCTTT
abundance: -; v_gene: TRBV5-6; d_gene: -; j_gene: TRBJ2-3; CDR3aa: CASSFSITDTQYF; CDR3nt: TGTGCCAGCAGCTTTTCTATAACAGATACGCAGTATTTT
abundance: -; v_gene: TRBV12-5; d_gene: TRBD2; j_gene: TRBJ2-4; CDR3aa: CASGLVLLAGGPQNIQYF; CDR3nt: TGTGCTAGTGGTTTGGTATTATTAGCGGGAGGGCCCCAAAACATTCAGTACTTC
abundance: -; v_gene: TRBV18; d_gene: -; j_gene: TRBJ2-7; CDR3aa: CASSPPGSSYEQYF; CDR3nt: TGTGCCAGCTCACCCCCGGGATCGAGCTACGAGCAGTACTTC
abundance: -; v_gene: TRBV7-9; d_gene: -; j_gene: TRBJ2-7; CDR3aa: CASSLKGRGYEQYF; CDR3nt: TGTGCCAGCAGCCTAAAAGGCAGGGGATACGAGCAGTACTTC
abundance: -; v_gene: TRBV6-2/TRBV6-3; d_gene: -; j_gene: TRBJ2-7; CDR3aa: CASSYYPPGEQYF; CDR3nt: TGTGCCAGCAGTTACTATCCCCCGGGCGAGCAGTACTTC
abundance: -; v_gene: TRBV11-2; d_gene: -; j_gene: TRBJ1-3; CDR3aa: CASSARQDGNTIYF; CDR3nt: TGTGCCAGCAGCGCACGTCAGGACGGAAACACCATATATTTT
abundance: -; v_gene: TRBV19; d_gene: -; j_gene: TRBJ1-5; CDR3aa: CASSMDSRNQPQHF; CDR3nt: TGTGCCAGTAGCATGGACAGCCGCAATCAGCCCCAGCATTTT
abundance: -; v_gene: TRBV14; d_gene: -; j_gene: TRBJ1-5; CDR3aa: CASSRQLNQPQHF; CDR3nt: TGTGCCAGCAGCCGTCAACTCAATCAGCCCCAGCATTTT
abundance: -; v_gene: TRBV6-6; d_gene: -; j_gene: TRBJ1-1; CDR3aa: CASTSSEGGANTEAFF; CDR3nt: TGTGCCAGCACCTCTTCGGAGGGGGGCGCGAACACTGAAGCTTTCTTT
abundance: -; v_gene: TRBV27; d_gene: TRBD1; j_gene: TRBJ1-5; CDR3aa: CASSQGQGNQPQHF; CDR3nt: TGTGCCAGCAGCCAGGGACAGGGTAATCAGCCCCAGCATTTT
abundance: -; v_gene: TRBV7-7; d_gene: -; j_gene: TRBJ2-5; CDR3aa: CASSQQGPETQYF; CDR3nt: TGTGCTAGCAGCCAGCAGGGGCCGGAGACCCAGTACTTC
abundance: many; v_gene: TRBV10-3; d_gene: -; j_gene: TRBJ2-1; CDR3aa: CATSWVGGGAYNEQFF; CDR3nt: TGTGCCACGTCGTGGGTCGGGGGCGGCGCCTACAATGAGCAGTTCTTC
abundance: -; v_gene: TRBV9; d_gene: -; j_gene: TRBJ1-1; CDR3aa: CASSVGGQNTEAFF; CDR3nt: TGTGCCAGCAGCGTAGGGGGACAGAACACTGAAGCTTTCTTT
abundance: -; v_gene: TRBV19; d_gene: TRBD2; j_gene: TRBJ2-1; CDR3aa: CASSRSLAVQNGRQFF; CDR3nt: TGTGCCAGTAGTAGATCCCTAGCGGTTCAGAACGGTAGGCAGTTCTTC
abundance: -; v_gene: TRBV18; d_gene: -; j_gene: TRBJ2-7; CDR3aa: CASSPTPYEQYF; CDR3nt: TGTGCCAGCTCACCGACTCCCTACGAGCAGTACTTC
abundance: -; v_gene: TRBV10-3; d_gene: -; j_gene: TRBJ2-3; CDR3aa: CAISDFGGPADTQYF; CDR3nt: TGTGCCATCAGTGATTTCGGGGGGCCGGCAGATACGCAGTATTTT
abundance: -; v_gene: TRBV5-4; d_gene: TRBD1; j_gene: TRBJ1-1; CDR3aa: CASSLAGQPMNTEAFF; CDR3nt: TGTGCCAGCAGCTTAGCGGGACAGCCGATGAATACTGAAGCTTTCTTT
abundance: -; v_gene: TRBV7-8; d_gene: TRBD1; j_gene: TRBJ1-1; CDR3aa: CASSRGQGNTEAFF; CDR3nt: TGTGCCAGCAGCAGGGGACAGGGTAACACTGAAGCTTTCTTT
abundance: -; v_gene: TRBV7-9; d_gene: TRBD2; j_gene: TRBJ2-1; CDR3aa: CASSGGRTSGPNEQFF; CDR3nt: TGTGCCAGCAGCGGAGGTAGGACTAGCGGACCCAATGAGCAGTTCTTC
abundance: -; v_gene: TRBV11-2; d_gene: -; j_gene: TRBJ2-3; CDR3aa: CASRQAGPVLYF; CDR3nt: TGTGCCAGCAGGCAAGCGGGCCCCGTTTTGTATTTT
abundance: -; v_gene: TRBV19; d_gene: -; j_gene: TRBJ1-2; CDR3aa: CASSDRDGAYGYTF; CDR3nt: TGTGCCAGTAGTGACCGGGACGGCGCCTATGGCTACACCTTC
abundance: few; v_gene: TRBV30; d_gene: -; j_gene: TRBJ2-2; CDR3aa: CAWNLRVNTGELFF; CDR3nt: TGTGCCTGGAACCTGCGGGTGAACACCGGGGAGCTGTTTTTT
abundance: -; v_gene: TRBV19; d_gene: -; j_gene: TRBJ1-5; CDR3aa: CASSIRNQPQHF; CDR3nt: TGTGCCAGTAGTATAAGAAATCAGCCCCAGCATTTT
abundance: -; v_gene: TRBV11-1; d_gene: -; j_gene: TRBJ1-1; CDR3aa: CASSLARVGRYTEAFF; CDR3nt: TGTGCCAGCAGCTTAGCGCGGGTAGGGAGGTACACTGAAGCTTTCTTT
abundance: -; v_gene: TRBV6-5; d_gene: TRBD1; j_gene: TRBJ2-7; CDR3aa: CASRRTGPSREQYF; CDR3nt: TGTGCCAGCAGAAGGACAGGTCCCTCTCGGGAGCAGTACTTC
abundance: few; v_gene: TRBV5-1; d_gene: -; j_gene: TRBJ2-6; CDR3aa: CASSPDPSGANVLTF; CDR3nt: TGCGCCAGCAGCCCGGACCCCTCTGGGGCCAACGTCCTGACTTTC
abundance: -; v_gene: TRBV21-1; d_gene: -; j_gene: TRBJ2-3; CDR3aa: CASTKGRVMWGTGGATDTQYF; CDR3nt: TGTGCCAGCACAAAGGGTCGGGTCATGTGGGGAACAGGGGGCGCCACAGATACGCAGTATTTT
abundance: -; v_gene: TRBV15; d_gene: -; j_gene: TRBJ2-7; CDR3aa: CATSRDHSEQYF; CDR3nt: TGTGCCACCAGCAGAGACCACAGCGAGCAGTACTTC
abundance: -; v_gene: TRBV2; d_gene: TRBD1; j_gene: TRBJ2-1; CDR3aa: CASSGRDRAADEQFF; CDR3nt: TGTGCCAGCAGTGGACGGGACAGGGCGGCCGATGAGCAGTTCTTC
abundance: -; v_gene: TRBV25-1; d_gene: TRBD1; j_gene: TRBJ1-2; CDR3aa: CASSRGQADYGYTF; CDR3nt: TGTGCCAGCAGCAGGGGACAGGCCGACTATGGCTACACCTTC
abundance: -; v_gene: TRBV2; d_gene: TRBD2; j_gene: TRBJ2-5; CDR3aa: CASIGLAGETQYF; CDR3nt: TGTGCCAGCATCGGACTAGCCGGAGAGACCCAGTACTTC
abundance: few; v_gene: TRBV9; d_gene: TRBD1; j_gene: TRBJ2-7; CDR3aa: CASSVSEQGGDEQYF; CDR3nt: TGTGCCAGCAGCGTCAGCGAACAGGGGGGCGACGAGCAGTACTTC
abundance: -; v_gene: TRBV6-2/TRBV6-3; d_gene: -; j_gene: TRBJ1-5; CDR3aa: CASSYVFQPQHF; CDR3nt: TGTGCCAGCAGTTACGTTTTCCAGCCCCAGCATTTT
abundance: -; v_gene: TRBV9; d_gene: -; j_gene: TRBJ2-7; CDR3aa: CASSIGSTGDSYEQYF; CDR3nt: TGTGCCAGCAGCATAGGATCGACAGGAGACTCCTACGAGCAGTACTTC
abundance: once; v_gene: TRBV29-1; d_gene: -; j_gene: TRBJ2-5; CDR3aa: CSVERGAETQYF; CDR3nt: TGCAGCGTTGAGAGGGGCGCGGAGACCCAGTACTTC
abundance: -; v_gene: TRBV7-2; d_gene: TRBD2; j_gene: TRBJ2-3; CDR3aa: CASSFGLAGGTDTQYF; CDR3nt: TGTGCCAGCAGCTTCGGACTAGCGGGAGGCACAGATACGCAGTATTTT
abundance: -; v_gene: TRBV12-3/TRBV12-4; d_gene: TRBD1; j_gene: TRBJ1-3; CDR3aa: CASSVDRGNTIYF; CDR3nt: TGTGCCAGCAGTGTGGACAGGGGAAACACCATATATTTT
abundance: -; v_gene: TRBV5-1; d_gene: -; j_gene: TRBJ1-5; CDR3aa: CASSFEGVDQPQHF; CDR3nt: TGCGCCAGCAGCTTTGAGGGGGTTGATCAGCCCCAGCATTTT
abundance: -; v_gene: TRBV20-1; d_gene: -; j_gene: TRBJ1-1; CDR3aa: CSASWSVIGNTEAFF; CDR3nt: TGCAGTGCTAGTTGGTCGGTAATAGGGAACACTGAAGCTTTCTTT
abundance: -; v_gene: TRBV20-1; d_gene: -; j_gene: TRBJ1-5; CDR3aa: CSASPGGRQPQHF; CDR3nt: TGCAGTGCTAGTCCGGGGGGGCGGCAGCCCCAGCATTTT
abundance: -; v_gene: TRBV2; d_gene: -; j_gene: TRBJ1-1; CDR3aa: CASSGGVIRDTEAFF; CDR3nt: TGTGCCAGCAGTGGAGGTGTCATCAGGGACACTGAAGCTTTCTTT
abundance: -; v_gene: TRBV24-1; d_gene: -; j_gene: TRBJ2-2; CDR3aa: CATRGATGELFF; CDR3nt: TGTGCCACCCGGGGGGCCACCGGGGAGCTGTTTTTT